This T cell receptor beta chain was obtained from a study of cytomegalovirus exposure and HLA in healthy donors. Primers included in the PCR were 60 Vbeta and 13 Jbeta primers. This table comes from immunoSEQ multiplex PCR, and its TCRdb copy is limited to in-frame clones, with some not included. The table has approximately 210,000 clones, around 79% seen once; the top ten hold 1.6%. Whole-study findings and limits: V- and J-gene trimming in TCR beta was tied to a missense DCLRE1C variant by an analysis performed later.

V shed 11 bases and J shed 1 base, with 14 bases lying between them. The CDR3 is made up of 13 amino acids. In germline, CDR1 is SGHAT, CDR2 FQNNGV. Comment on this clone: Its antigen is unknown.

Donors were nominally healthy when sampled, though unrecorded immune exposures were likely. The sequenced material came from PBMCs. The chain uses TRBV11-2 and TRBJ1-1; no clear D. The sequence was collected from a woman between 45 and 65 years old in good health and CMV-seronegative. As DNA, the CDR3 is TGTGCCGTCCCCCACCGTAGGAACACTGAAGCTTTCTTT. It specifies CAVPHRRNTEAFF.